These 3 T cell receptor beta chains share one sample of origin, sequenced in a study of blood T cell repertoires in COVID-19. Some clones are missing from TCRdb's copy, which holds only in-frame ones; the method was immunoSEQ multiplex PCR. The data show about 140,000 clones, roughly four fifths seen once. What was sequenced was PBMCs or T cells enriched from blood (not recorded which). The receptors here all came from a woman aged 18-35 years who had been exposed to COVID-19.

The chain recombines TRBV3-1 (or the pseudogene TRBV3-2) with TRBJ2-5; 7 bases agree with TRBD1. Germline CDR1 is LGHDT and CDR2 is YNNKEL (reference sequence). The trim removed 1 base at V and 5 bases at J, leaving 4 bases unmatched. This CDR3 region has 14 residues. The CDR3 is CASSQGQGGETQYF. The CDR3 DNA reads TGTGCCAGCAGCCAAGGACAGGGCGGGGAGACCCAGTACTTC.

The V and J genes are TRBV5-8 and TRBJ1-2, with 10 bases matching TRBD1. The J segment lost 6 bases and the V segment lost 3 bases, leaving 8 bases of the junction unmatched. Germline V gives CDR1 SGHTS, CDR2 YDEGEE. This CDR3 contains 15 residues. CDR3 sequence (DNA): TGTGCCAGCAGCTATCCGGGACAGGGGAAGGATGGCTACACCTTC. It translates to CASSYPGQGKDGYTF.

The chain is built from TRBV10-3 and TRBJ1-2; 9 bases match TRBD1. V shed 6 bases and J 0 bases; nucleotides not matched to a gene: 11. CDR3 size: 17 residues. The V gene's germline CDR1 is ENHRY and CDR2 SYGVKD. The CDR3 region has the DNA TGTGCCATCAGGGGTGATCCCGACAGGGGGACTAACTATGGCTACACCTTC. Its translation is CAIRGDPDRGTNYGYTF.